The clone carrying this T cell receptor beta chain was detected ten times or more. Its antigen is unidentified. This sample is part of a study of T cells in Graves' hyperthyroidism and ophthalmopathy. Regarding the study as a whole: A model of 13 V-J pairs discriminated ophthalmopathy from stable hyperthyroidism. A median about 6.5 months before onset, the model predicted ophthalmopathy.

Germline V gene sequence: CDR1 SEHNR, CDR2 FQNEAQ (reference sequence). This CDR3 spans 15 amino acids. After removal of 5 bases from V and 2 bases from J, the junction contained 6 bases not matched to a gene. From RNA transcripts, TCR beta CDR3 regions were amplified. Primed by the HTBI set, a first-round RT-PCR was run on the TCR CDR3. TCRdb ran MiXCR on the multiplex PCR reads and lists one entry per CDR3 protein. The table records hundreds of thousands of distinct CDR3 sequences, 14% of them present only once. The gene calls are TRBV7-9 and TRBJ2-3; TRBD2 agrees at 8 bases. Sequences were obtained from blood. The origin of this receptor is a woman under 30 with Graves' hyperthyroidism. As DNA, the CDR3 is TGTGCCAGCAGCGGGAGCGGGGGATACACAGATACGCAGTATTTT. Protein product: CASSGSGGYTDTQYF.